This T cell receptor (beta chain) was captured in a study of blood T cell repertoires in COVID-19. On the study more broadly: Material from acute and convalescent COVID-19 was sourced from the United States, Italy and Spain. T cells, B-cell-depleted T cells, or PBMCs supplied cDNA or gDNA.

This clone turned up a few times. The assay was immunoSEQ multiplex PCR, and TCRdb's table has in-frame clones only and misses some. The sample shows some 210,000 clones, roughly four fifths of them seen only once. V dropped 8 bases and J dropped 2; count of bases not matched to a gene: 7. Per the germline V gene, CDR1 is GTSNPN and CDR2 is SVGIG (reference sequence). The CDR3 has 13 amino acids. The sample was peripheral blood. The TCR comes from a woman aged 40 to 55 with acute or convalescent COVID-19. The chain recombines TRBV30 with TRBJ1-1; 8 positions match TRBD1. The CDR3 sequence: CAEQGQVNTEAFF. CDR3 in DNA: TGTGCCGAACAGGGACAGGTTAACACTGAAGCTTTCTTT.